This T cell receptor beta chain emerged from a study of OX40 agonist ivuxolimab in advanced cancers. This table comes from immunoSEQ multiplex PCR, and its TCRdb copy is limited to in-frame clones, with some not included. The sample includes around 45,000 clones, more than 65% of them seen just once. Germline assignment: CDR1 SGHTA and CDR2 FQGNSA. CDR3 length: 18 amino acids. Broader study findings: At 0.1 to 3.0 mg/kg, clonal expansion of CD4+ and CD8+ blood T cells had occurred by week 6.

Baseline was the first blood sampling point, followed by cycle 4 day 1 and cycle 7 day 1. Concerning this clone itself: Its antigen is not identified. Germline and junction disagree at one end, which may indicate a read error.

The chain uses TRBV7-2 and TRBJ2-6; 7 bases are a match to TRBD1. Here the sequenced sample was CD4+ or CD8+ T cells sorted from blood, taken in a trial of the OX40 agonist ivuxolimab. The sequence came from an adult with an advanced solid tumor such as melanoma, head and neck, liver or kidney cancer. CDR3 nucleotides: TGTGCCGGCAGCACCTCCGGGACAGTCCGTTCTGGGGCCAACGTCCTGACTTTC. It encodes CAGSTSGTVRSGANVLTF.